The entry below describes one T cell receptor (beta chain). This sample was included in a study of cytomegalovirus exposure and HLA in healthy donors. The CDR3 spans 14 residues. Germline loops: CDR1 LNHDA, CDR2 SQIVND (reference sequence). Trimming took off 3 bases at V and 5 bases at J, with 10 bases between the two ends. PCR was performed using 60 Vbeta and 13 Jbeta primers. This table comes from immunoSEQ multiplex PCR, and its TCRdb copy is limited to in-frame clones, with some not included. The repertoire holds approximately 85,000 clones, with roughly 78% as singletons. Specimen: PBMCs. The TCR comes from a man aged 25-45 years in good health and CMV-seronegative. The J gene is TRBJ1-4, the V gene TRBV19; D unclear. The CDR3 DNA is TGTGCCAGTAGTATGGCGGGCCTGAATGAAAAACTGTTTTTT. As protein: CASSMAGLNEKLFF.